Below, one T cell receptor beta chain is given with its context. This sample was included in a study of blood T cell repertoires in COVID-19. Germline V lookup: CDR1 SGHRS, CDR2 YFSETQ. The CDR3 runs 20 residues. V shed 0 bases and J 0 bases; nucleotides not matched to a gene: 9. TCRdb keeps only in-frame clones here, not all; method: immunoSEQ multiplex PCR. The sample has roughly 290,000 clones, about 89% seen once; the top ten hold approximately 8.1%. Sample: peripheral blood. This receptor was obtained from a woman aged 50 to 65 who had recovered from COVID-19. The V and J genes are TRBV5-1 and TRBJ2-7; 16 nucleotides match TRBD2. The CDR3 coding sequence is TGCGCCAGCAGCTTGGCGGAGCCGGGACTAGCGGGGGGGAGCTCCTACGAGCAGTACTTC. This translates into CASSLAEPGLAGGSSYEQYF.